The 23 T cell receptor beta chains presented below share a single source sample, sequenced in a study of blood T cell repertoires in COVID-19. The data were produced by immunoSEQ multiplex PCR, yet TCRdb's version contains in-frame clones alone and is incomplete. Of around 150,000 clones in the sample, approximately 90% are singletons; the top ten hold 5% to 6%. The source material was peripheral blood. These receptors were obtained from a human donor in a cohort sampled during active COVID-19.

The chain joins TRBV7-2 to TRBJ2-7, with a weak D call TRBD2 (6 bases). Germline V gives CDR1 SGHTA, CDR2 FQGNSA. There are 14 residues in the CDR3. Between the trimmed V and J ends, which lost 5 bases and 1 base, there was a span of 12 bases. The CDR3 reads CASSPPGTSYEQYF. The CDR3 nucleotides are TGTGCCAGCAGCCCCCCAGGGACTTCCTACGAGCAGTACTTC.

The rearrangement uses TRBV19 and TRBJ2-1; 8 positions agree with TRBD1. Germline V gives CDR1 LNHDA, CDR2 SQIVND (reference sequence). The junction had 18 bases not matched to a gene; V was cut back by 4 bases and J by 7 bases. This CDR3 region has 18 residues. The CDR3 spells CASSNMGRGPPSENEQFF. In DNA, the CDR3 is TGTGCCAGTAGTAATATGGGCAGGGGGCCTCCTTCGGAAAATGAGCAGTTCTTC. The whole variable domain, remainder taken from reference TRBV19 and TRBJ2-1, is DGGITQSPKYLFRKEGQNVTLSCEQNLNHDAMYWYRQDPGQGLRLIYYSQIVNDFQKGDIAEGYSVSREKKESFPLTVTSAQKNPTAFYLCASSNMGRGPPSENEQFFGPGTRLTVL.

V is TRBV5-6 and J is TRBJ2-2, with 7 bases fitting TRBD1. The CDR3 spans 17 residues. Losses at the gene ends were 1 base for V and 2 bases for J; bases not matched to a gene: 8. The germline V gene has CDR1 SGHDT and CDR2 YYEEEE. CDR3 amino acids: CASSLRLQGSNTGELFF. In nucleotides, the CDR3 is TGTGCCAGCAGCTTGAGGTTACAGGGGTCCAACACCGGGGAGCTGTTTTTT.

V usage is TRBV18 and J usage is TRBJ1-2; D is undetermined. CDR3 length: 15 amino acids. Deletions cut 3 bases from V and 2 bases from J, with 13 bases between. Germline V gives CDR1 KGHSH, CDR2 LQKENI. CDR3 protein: CASSPDIPSNYGYTF. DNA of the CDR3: TGTGCCAGCTCACCTGACATCCCGAGCAACTATGGCTACACCTTC. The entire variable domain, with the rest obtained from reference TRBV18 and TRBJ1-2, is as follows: NAGVMQNPRHLVRRRGQEARLRCSPMKGHSHVYWYRQLPEEGLKFMVYLQKENIIDESGMPKERFSAEFPKEGPSILRIQQVVRGDSAAYFCASSPDIPSNYGYTFGSGTRLTVV.

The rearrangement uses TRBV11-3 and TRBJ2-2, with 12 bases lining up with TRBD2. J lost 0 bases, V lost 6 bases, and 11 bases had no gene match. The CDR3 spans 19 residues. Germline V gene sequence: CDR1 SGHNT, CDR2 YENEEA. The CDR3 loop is CASSKPGLAGLANTGELFF. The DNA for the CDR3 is TGTGCCAGCAGTAAACCGGGACTAGCGGGTCTCGCGAACACCGGGGAGCTGTTTTTT.

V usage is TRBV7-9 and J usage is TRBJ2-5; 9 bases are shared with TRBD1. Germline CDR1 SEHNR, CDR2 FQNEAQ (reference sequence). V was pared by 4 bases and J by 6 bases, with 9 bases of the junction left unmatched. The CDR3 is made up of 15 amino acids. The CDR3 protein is CASSSDRGFRKTQYF. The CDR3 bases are TGTGCCAGCAGCTCGGACAGGGGATTTCGAAAGACCCAGTACTTC.

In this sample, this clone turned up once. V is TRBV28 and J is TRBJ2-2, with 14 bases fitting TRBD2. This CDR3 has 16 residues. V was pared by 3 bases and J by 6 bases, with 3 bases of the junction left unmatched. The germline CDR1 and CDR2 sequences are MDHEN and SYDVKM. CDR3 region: CASSFWGLAGAGELFF. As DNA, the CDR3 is TGTGCCAGCAGTTTCTGGGGACTAGCGGGAGCCGGGGAGCTGTTTTTT.

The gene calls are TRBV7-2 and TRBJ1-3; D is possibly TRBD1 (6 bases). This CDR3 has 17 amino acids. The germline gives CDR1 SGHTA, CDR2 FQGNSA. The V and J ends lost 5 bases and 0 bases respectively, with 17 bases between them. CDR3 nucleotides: TGTGCCAGCAGCCCACAGTGGGGGCTAGCCTCTGGAAACACCATATATTTT. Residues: CASSPQWGLASGNTIYF.

The CDR3 nucleotides read TGTGCCAGCAGTGAATACCGTCTTAGTGATGGCTACACCTTC. The encoded protein is CASSEYRLSDGYTF. The chain carries TRBV2 and TRBJ1-2; D remains unclear. Germline CDR1 SNHLY, CDR2 FYNNEI. Trimming shortened V by 2 bases and J by 6 bases, and 13 bases separated the two germline ends. The CDR3 is 14 amino acids.

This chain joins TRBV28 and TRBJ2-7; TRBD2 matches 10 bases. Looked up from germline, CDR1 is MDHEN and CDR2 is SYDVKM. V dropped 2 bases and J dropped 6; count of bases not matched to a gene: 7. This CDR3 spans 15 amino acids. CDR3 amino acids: CASSLLAGAPLEQYF. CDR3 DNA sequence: TGTGCCAGCAGTTTACTAGCGGGAGCCCCCCTCGAGCAGTACTTC.

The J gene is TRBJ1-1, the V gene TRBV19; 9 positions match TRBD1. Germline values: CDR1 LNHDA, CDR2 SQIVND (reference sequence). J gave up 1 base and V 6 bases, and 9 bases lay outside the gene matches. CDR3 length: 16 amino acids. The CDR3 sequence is CASRIRDRVGNTEAFF. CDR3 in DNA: TGTGCCAGTAGAATCAGGGACAGGGTCGGGAACACTGAAGCTTTCTTT.

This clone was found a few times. CDR3 sequence: CASSYSGEKLFF. The DNA for the CDR3 is TGTGCCAGCAGTTACTCCGGTGAAAAACTGTTTTTT. V and J are TRBV6-6 and TRBJ1-4; D ambiguous. V shed 0 bases and J shed 7 bases, with 3 bases lying between them. The CDR3 runs to 12 residues. The germline gives CDR1 MNHNY, CDR2 SVGAGI (reference sequence).

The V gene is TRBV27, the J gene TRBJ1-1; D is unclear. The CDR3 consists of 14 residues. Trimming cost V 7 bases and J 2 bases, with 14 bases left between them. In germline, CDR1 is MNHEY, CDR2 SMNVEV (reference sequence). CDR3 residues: CASTILGGNTEAFF. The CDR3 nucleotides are TGTGCCAGCACCATCTTGGGAGGTAACACTGAAGCTTTCTTT.

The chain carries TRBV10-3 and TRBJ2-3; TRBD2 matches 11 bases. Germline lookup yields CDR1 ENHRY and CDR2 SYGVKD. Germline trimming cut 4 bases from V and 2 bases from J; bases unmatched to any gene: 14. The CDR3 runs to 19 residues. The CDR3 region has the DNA TGTGCCATCAGTGGCCCTGGAGGTAGCGGGGGGGGATTCACAGATACGCAGTATTTT. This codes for CAISGPGGSGGGFTDTQYF.

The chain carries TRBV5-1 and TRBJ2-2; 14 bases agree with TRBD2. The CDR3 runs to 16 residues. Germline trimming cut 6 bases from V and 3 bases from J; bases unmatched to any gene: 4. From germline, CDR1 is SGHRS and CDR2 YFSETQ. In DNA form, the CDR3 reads TGCGCCAGCACCTGGGGACTAGCGGGGGACACCGGGGAGCTGTTTTTT. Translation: CASTWGLAGDTGELFF.

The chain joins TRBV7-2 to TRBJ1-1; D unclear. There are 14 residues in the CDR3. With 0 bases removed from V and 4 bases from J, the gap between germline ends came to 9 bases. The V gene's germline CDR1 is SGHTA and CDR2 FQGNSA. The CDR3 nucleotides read TGTGCCAGCAGCTTAGCGAGGGTTTCCACTGAAGCTTTCTTT. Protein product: CASSLARVSTEAFF.

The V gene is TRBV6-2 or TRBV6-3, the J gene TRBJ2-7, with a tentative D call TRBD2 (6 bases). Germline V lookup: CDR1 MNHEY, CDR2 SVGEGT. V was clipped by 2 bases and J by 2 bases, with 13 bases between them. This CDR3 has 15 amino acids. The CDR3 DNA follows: TGTGCCAGCAGTTACCCGACTAGAGACACCTACGAGCAGTACTTC. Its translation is CASSYPTRDTYEQYF.

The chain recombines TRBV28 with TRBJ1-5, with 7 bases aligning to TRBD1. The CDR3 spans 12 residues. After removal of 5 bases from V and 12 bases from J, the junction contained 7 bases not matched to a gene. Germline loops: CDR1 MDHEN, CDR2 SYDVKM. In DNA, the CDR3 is TGTGCCAGCAGTCCGGGGACAGCTTTCCAGCATTTT. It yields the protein CASSPGTAFQHF.

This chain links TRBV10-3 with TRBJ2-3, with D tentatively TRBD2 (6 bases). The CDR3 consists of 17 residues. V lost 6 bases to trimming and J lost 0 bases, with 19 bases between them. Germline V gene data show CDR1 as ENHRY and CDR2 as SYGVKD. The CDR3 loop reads CAIRKKGLGESTDTQYF. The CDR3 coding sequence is TGTGCCATCAGAAAAAAGGGACTTGGGGAAAGCACAGATACGCAGTATTTT.

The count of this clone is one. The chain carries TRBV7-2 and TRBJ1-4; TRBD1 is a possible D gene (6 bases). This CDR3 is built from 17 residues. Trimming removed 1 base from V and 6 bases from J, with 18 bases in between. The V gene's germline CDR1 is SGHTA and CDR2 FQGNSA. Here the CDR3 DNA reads TGTGCCAGCAGCTTAGAGGCTAGGGCAGGGGTTTATGAAAAACTGTTTTTT. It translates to CASSLEARAGVYEKLFF.

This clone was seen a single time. In nucleotides, the CDR3 is TGTGCCAGCGAATACAGGGTTATGAACACTGAAGCTTTCTTT. Protein product: CASEYRVMNTEAFF. The chain links TRBV2 to TRBJ1-1; tentatively, D is TRBD1 (6 bases). The CDR3 consists of 14 residues. Trimming left V 8 bases short and J 0 bases short, with 13 bases between. CDR1 is SNHLY, CDR2 FYNNEI, per germline.

The CDR3 here is CASSQDAGPSNSPLHF. The CDR3, as DNA: TGCGCCAGCAGCCAAGATGCAGGGCCTTCTAATTCACCCCTCCACTTT. The chain joins TRBV4-3 to TRBJ1-6, with a possible D match to TRBD1 (5 bases). The CDR3 length is 16 residues. V was cut by 0 bases and J by 6 bases, with 12 bases left in between. Looked up from germline, CDR1 is LGHNA and CDR2 is YSLEER.

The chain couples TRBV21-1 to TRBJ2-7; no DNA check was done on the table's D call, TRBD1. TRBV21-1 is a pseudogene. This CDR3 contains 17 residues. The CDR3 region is CASSARDRAFPPYEQYF. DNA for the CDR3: TGTGCCAGCAGCGCCCGGGACAGGGCTTTTCCCCCCTACGAGCAGTACTTC.